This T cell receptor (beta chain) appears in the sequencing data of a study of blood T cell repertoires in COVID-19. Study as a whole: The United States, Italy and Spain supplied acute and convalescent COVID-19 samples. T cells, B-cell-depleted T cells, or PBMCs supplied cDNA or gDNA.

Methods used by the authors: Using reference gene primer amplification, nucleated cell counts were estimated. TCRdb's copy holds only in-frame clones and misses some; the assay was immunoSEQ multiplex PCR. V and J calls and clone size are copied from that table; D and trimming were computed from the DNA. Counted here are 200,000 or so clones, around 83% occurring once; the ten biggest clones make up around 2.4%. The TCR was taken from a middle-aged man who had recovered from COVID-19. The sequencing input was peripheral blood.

The CDR3, as DNA: TGTGCCAGCAGACGGACAGCGAGCTCCTATAATTCACCCCTCCACTTT. Translated: CASRRTASSYNSPLHF. The chain recombines TRBV5-5 with TRBJ1-6; weak D call: TRBD1 (6 bases). The V gene lost 5 bases and the J gene lost 0 bases, with 12 bases spanning the gap. From germline, CDR1 is SGHKS and CDR2 YYEKEE (reference sequence). There are 16 residues in the CDR3.